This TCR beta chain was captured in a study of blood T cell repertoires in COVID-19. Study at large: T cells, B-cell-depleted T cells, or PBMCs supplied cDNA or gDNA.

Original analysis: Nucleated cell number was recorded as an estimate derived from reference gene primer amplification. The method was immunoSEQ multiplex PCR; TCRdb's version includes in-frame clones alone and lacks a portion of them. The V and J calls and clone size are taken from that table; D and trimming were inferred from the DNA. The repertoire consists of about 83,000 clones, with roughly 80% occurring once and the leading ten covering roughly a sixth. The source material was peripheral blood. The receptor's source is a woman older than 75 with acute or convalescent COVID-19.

In nucleotides, the CDR3 is TGTGCCAGCAGCTCGGGACAGGGGGCCGGGGAGCTGTTTTTT. It encodes CASSSGQGAGELFF. This rearrangement joins TRBV5-4 to TRBJ2-2; 11 positions agree with TRBD1. After removal of 3 bases from V and 6 bases from J, the junction contained 1 base not matched to a gene. The CDR3 loop spans 14 amino acids. Germline V gene data show CDR1 as SGHNT and CDR2 as YYREEE (reference sequence).